This TCR beta chain was captured by sequencing in a study of shared clonotypes between healthy human individuals. Study in general: CD4 naive cells filled three plates per donor, CD4 memory three, CD8 naive two and CD8 memory one.

Study observations and caveats: Naive CD4 clonotypes overlapped across a handful of donors at 4.5% to 5.5%. How much donors shared clonotypes was expected to be affected by sequencing depth.

The CDR3 loop spans 18 amino acids. The ends lost 5 bases at V and 3 bases at J; junction bases unmatched: 12. Germline loops: CDR1 SGHAT, CDR2 FQNNGV. In the CD4+ fraction, cells were divided into CD45RA+ naive and CD45RA-negative memory subsets. Profiled with immunoSEQ multiplex PCR; TCRdb holds only in-frame clones, not every one. The table includes 2 million to 3 million clones, 85% to 95% detected once. As to this clone: Its antigen is not known.

V is TRBV11-2 and J is TRBJ2-7; 14 positions agree with TRBD2. The clonotype comes from a man aged 18-30 years in good health. The sequenced sample consisted of naive CD4+ T cells sorted from blood. Subset reported: CD45RA+ positively selected. The CDR3 loop is CASSTYRTSGRPIYEQYF. CDR3 in DNA: TGTGCCAGCAGCACCTACCGGACTAGCGGGAGGCCAATCTACGAGCAGTACTTC. Looking up the rest from reference TRBV11-2 and TRBJ2-7 gives the full variable domain: EAGVAQSPRYKIIEKRQSVAFWCNPISGHATLYWYQQILGQGPKLLIQFQNNGVVDDSQLPKDRFSAERLKGVDSTLKIQPAKLEDSAVYLCASSTYRTSGRPIYEQYFGPGTRLTVT.